The next 12 T cell receptor beta chains were all read from a single sample in a study of response to subunit inactivated influenza vaccine. TCRdb re-called the RT-PCR reads with MiXCR, one entry per CDR3 protein. The sample lists about 650,000 distinct CDR3 sequences; 14% were seen once. This sample comprised PBMCs from blood, obtained about 14 days before vaccination. These receptors were obtained from a man aged 50 to 60 who received an inactivated influenza vaccine.

Many counts were recorded for this clonotype. V gene TRBV7-8 combines with J gene TRBJ2-3, with TRBD2 identical over 7 bases. V lost 2 bases and J lost 1; bases outside the gene matches: 12. This CDR3 region has 18 residues. Germline CDR1 is SGHVS and CDR2 is FQNEAQ. The CDR3, as DNA: TGTGCCAGCAGCTTATACTCGTGGGGGGGTTCTGGCACAGATACGCAGTATTTT. This encodes CASSLYSWGGSGTDTQYF.

This chain uses TRBV6-2 or TRBV6-3 with TRBJ2-1; D call uncertain. With 4 bases removed from V and 3 bases from J, the gap between germline ends came to 13 bases. The CDR3 extends over 15 amino acids. Germline CDR1 reads MNHEY; CDR2 reads SVGEGT. The CDR3 DNA follows: TGTGCCAGCAGTTCCCTCAGGACCGGCTACAATGAGCAGTTCTTC. Residues: CASSSLRTGYNEQFF.

This chain connects TRBV9 to TRBJ2-1; 11 positions agree with TRBD2. Germline CDR1 reads SGDLS; CDR2 reads YYNGEE. Unmatched junction bases numbered 8, after V lost 3 bases and J lost 9 bases. This CDR3 is 15 amino acids long. CDR3 protein: CASSGTSGRSTEQFF. Here the CDR3 DNA reads TGTGCCAGCAGCGGCACTAGCGGGAGATCAACTGAGCAGTTCTTC.

This clonotype is a singleton in its sample. A junction end diverges from the germline sequence, so it may reflect a read error. The chain employs TRBV10-1 and TRBJ2-1; D is undetermined. CDR1 is WNHNN, CDR2 SYGVQD, per germline (reference sequence). The CDR3 covers 15 residues. In nucleotides, the CDR3 is TGCGTCAGCAGTGTGAGACGGTCCTCCTACAATGAGCAGTTCTTC. It yields the protein CVSSVRRSSYNEQFF.

This clonotype was observed at least ten times. J is TRBJ2-7 and V is TRBV12-3 or TRBV12-4; D unclear. The CDR3 extends over 14 amino acids. Trimming shortened V by 5 bases and J by 0 bases, and 11 bases separated the two germline ends. The CDR3 region is CASSPAVSSYEQYF. CDR3 bases: TGTGCCAGCAGTCCGGCGGTTAGCTCCTACGAGCAGTACTTC.

CDR3 loop: CASSPSVSEAFF. The CDR3 region has the DNA TGTGCCAGCAGCCCCTCGGTGAGTGAAGCTTTCTTT. The chain couples TRBV12-3 or TRBV12-4 to TRBJ1-1; D remains unclear. The CDR3 is 12 residues long. V dropped 6 bases and J dropped 7 bases, with 12 bases sitting between them.

Comments on this clonotype: A much larger clonotype is one base distant, so this may be a read error. The CDR3 DNA reads TGTGCCAGCAGTCGAGAACCGAACACTGAATCTTTCTTT. Translated: CASSREPNTESFF. The V call is TRBV7-9, the J call TRBJ1-1; D uncertain. Germline V gene data show CDR1 as SEHNR and CDR2 as FQNEAQ (reference sequence). This CDR3 has 13 residues.

This clonotype turned up a few times. The genes are TRBV5-1 and TRBJ1-1; D perhaps matches TRBD1 (6 bases). CDR3 length: 15 amino acids. V was pared by 7 bases and J by 0 bases, with 16 bases between. Germline V CDR1 and CDR2: SGHRS, YFSETQ. DNA of the CDR3: TGCGCCAGCGCAGCCCTAACAGGGATGAACACTGAAGCTTTCTTT. This sequence encodes CASAALTGMNTEAFF.

This clonotype was observed many times. This chain connects TRBV27 to TRBJ2-1, with D maybe TRBD2 (6 bases). The CDR3 covers 16 residues. Looked up from germline, CDR1 is MNHEY and CDR2 is SMNVEV (reference sequence). The V end was cut by 4 bases, the J end by 5 bases, with 18 bases between. The CDR3 region is CASSSRDPGRHNEQFF. CDR3 DNA: TGTGCCAGCAGTTCCCGTGACCCCGGGAGACACAATGAGCAGTTCTTC.

The chain is built from TRBV6-2 or TRBV6-3 and TRBJ2-7; 7 bases match TRBD1. The CDR3 is made up of 15 amino acids. The trim removed 7 bases at V and 3 bases at J, leaving 12 bases unmatched. Germline V gene data show CDR1 as MNHEY and CDR2 as SVGEGT. CDR3 sequence reads: CASTYQGDGDYEQYF. DNA for the CDR3: TGTGCCAGCACCTACCAGGGGGACGGGGACTACGAGCAGTACTTC.

The genes are TRBV27 and TRBJ2-1; 9 nucleotides line up with TRBD2. Unmatched junction bases numbered 8, after V lost 5 bases and J lost 0 bases. The CDR3 runs 17 residues. The germline V gene has CDR1 MNHEY and CDR2 SMNVEV (reference sequence). The CDR3, as DNA: TGTGCCAGCAGTCCAGGACTAGCGACGAGCTCCTACAATGAGCAGTTCTTC. It specifies CASSPGLATSSYNEQFF.

A few counts support this clonotype. This chain connects TRBV7-2 to TRBJ1-1; TRBD1 might be the D (6 bases). Germline V gene sequence: CDR1 SGHTA, CDR2 FQGNSA. Trimming removed 5 bases at V and 5 bases at J, with 15 bases between. The CDR3 runs 14 residues. CDR3 in DNA: TGTGCCAGCAGCCCTCACAGGGTACGAACTGAAGCTTTCTTT. It specifies CASSPHRVRTEAFF.